This TCR beta chain was captured by sequencing in a study of preoperative IRX-2 immunotherapy in early breast cancer. Treatment specified: preoperative locoregional IRX-2 cytokine immunotherapy. This phase Ib study tested locoregional IRX-2 cytokine immunotherapy given before surgery. Only in-frame clones appear in the TCRdb table, and some are missing; sequencing was by immunoSEQ multiplex PCR. The sample shows about 98,000 clones, roughly 89% of them seen only once. CDR3 length equals 16 residues. V gave up 5 bases and J gave up 6 bases, with 21 bases separating them. The germline V gene has CDR1 SGHVS and CDR2 FNYEAQ.

This TCR was sampled from a human donor with breast cancer. The sample here was tumor tissue, taken after IRX-2 immunotherapy. The chain is built from TRBV7-6 and TRBJ2-3, with D possibly matching TRBD1 (5 bases). As DNA, the CDR3 is TGTGCCAGCAGCCAAGTGGGCGCCAGGGCATCCGATACGCAGTATTTT. Translating it yields CASSQVGARASDTQYF. The full variable domain, in which reference TRBV7-6 and TRBJ2-3 provide the parts outside the CDR3, is GAGVSQSPRYKVTKRGQDVALRCDPISGHVSLYWYRQALGQGPEFLTYFNYEAQQDKSGLPNDRFSAERPEGSISTLTIQRTEQRDSAMYRCASSQVGARASDTQYFGPGTRLTVL.